This TCR beta chain was observed in a study of preoperative IRX-2 immunotherapy in early breast cancer. The CDR3 runs to 15 residues. From germline, CDR1 is MNHGY and CDR2 SAAAGT. The V and J ends lost 2 bases and 1 base respectively, with 11 bases between them. Specified treatment: preoperative locoregional IRX-2 cytokine immunotherapy. Measured with immunoSEQ multiplex PCR; TCRdb has only the in-frame clones, and not every one. The sample records 35,000 to 45,000 clones, about 80% being singletons. The sequencing here drew on tumor tissue, taken after IRX-2 immunotherapy. The chain combines TRBV6-8 with TRBJ1-1; TRBD1 is a possible D gene (5 bases). This TCR was recovered from a human donor with breast cancer. CDR3 bases: TGTGCCAGCAGTTACCTCGGGACGGGGAACACTGAAGCTTTCTTT. Its protein is CASSYLGTGNTEAFF.